What follows is one TCR beta chain and its context. Its antigen is as yet unknown. This record belongs to a study of T cell responses to AZD1222 COVID-19 vaccine. Study-wide findings and caveats: None of the repertoires were sampled until the peak T cell response had passed.

The CDR3 is 16 amino acids. Germline CDR1 and CDR2: SEHNR and FQNEAQ (reference sequence). V lost 5 bases and J lost 8, with 21 bases in between. Profiled with immunoSEQ multiplex PCR; TCRdb holds only in-frame clones, not every one. The sample contains approximately 110,000 clones, about nine tenths of which appear only once. The sample here was peripheral blood, taken on day 0 of AZD1222 vaccination. The chain recombines TRBV7-9 with TRBJ1-4; possible D gene TRBD1, 5 bases. The sequence was collected from an adult in good health. DNA of the CDR3: TGTGCCAGCAGCGGCACGCCCTTGGGCTCAGGGGAAAAACTGTTTTTT. Translating it yields CASSGTPLGSGEKLFF.